This T cell receptor (beta chain) was identified during a study of blood T cell repertoires in COVID-19. Study as a whole: T cells, B-cell-depleted T cells, or PBMCs provided the cDNA or gDNA that served as material.

Trimming removed 2 bases from V and 6 bases from J; junction bases left unmatched: 3. This CDR3 is built from 13 residues. CDR1 is SEHNR, CDR2 FQNEAQ, per germline (reference sequence). In the study's own analysis: From reference gene primer amplification, estimates of nucleated cell counts were derived. The protocol was immunoSEQ multiplex PCR, while the TCRdb copy is restricted to in-frame clones and leaves out a portion. V and J calls and clone size are copied from that table; D and trimming were computed from the DNA. The data hold 55,000 to 95,000 clones, with nearly 85% observed a single time. This TCR came from a woman aged 60 to 75 with acute or convalescent COVID-19. The source material was peripheral blood. The chain couples TRBV7-9 to TRBJ1-2; 7 bases are shared with TRBD1. This CDR3 reads CASSLQGVDGYTF. CDR3 coding DNA: TGTGCCAGCAGCTTACAGGGGGTGGATGGCTACACCTTC.